These 7 T cell receptor beta chains were sequenced from one sample in a study of human T cells and chemical hapten exposure. Time point here: pre-sensitization, week 0. Treatment in this sample: therapeutic diphenylcyclopropenone sensitization with weekly scalp DPC. TCRdb re-called the RACE reads through MiXCR, storing one row per CDR3 protein. The table includes approximately 60,000 distinct CDR3 sequences, 9.5% to 10% detected once. The material sequenced was whole blood, taken in connection with sensitization to the hapten diphenylcyclopropenone (DPC). Source of these receptors: a man aged 40-50 years with alopecia areata. Some clones in this sample may be carry-over from other donors' samples.

At least ten counts were recorded for this clonotype. This chain links TRBV6-5 with TRBJ2-5; 11 nucleotides align to TRBD2. The germline gives CDR1 MNHEY, CDR2 SVGAGI. The CDR3 covers 14 residues. V lost 6 bases and J lost 2; bases outside the gene matches: 2. The CDR3 sequence: CASRGTSGQETQYF. The DNA for the CDR3 is TGTGCCAGCAGGGGGACTAGCGGACAAGAGACCCAGTACTTC.

There are many counts of this clonotype. V usage is TRBV7-3 and J usage is TRBJ2-1; D uncertain. The CDR3 has 14 residues. Trimming removed 4 bases from V and 7 bases from J, with 14 bases in between. The germline CDR1 and CDR2 sequences are SGHTA and FQGTGA. The CDR3 nucleotides are TGTGCCAGCAGCTCCACTGGTAGAATTAATGAGCAGTTCTTC. This gives the protein CASSSTGRINEQFF. Based on the CDR3 plus reference TRBV7-3 and TRBJ2-1, the full variable domain is GAGVSQTPSNKVTEKGKYVELRCDPISGHTALYWYRQSLGQGPEFLIYFQGTGAADDSGLPNDRFFAVRPEGSVSTLKIQRTERGDSAVYLCASSSTGRINEQFFGPGTRLTVL.

This clonotype came up many times. This chain joins TRBV7-2 and TRBJ2-3; D is unclear. The CDR3 has 16 residues. Between the trimmed V and J ends, which lost 6 bases and 6 bases, there was a span of 22 bases. Germline-derived CDR1 and CDR2 are SGHTA and FQGNSA. This CDR3 reads CASRQTRLAASDTQYF. In DNA, the CDR3 is TGTGCCAGCAGACAAACCCGGCTGGCGGCCTCTGATACGCAGTATTTT.

There are a few counts of this clonotype. This rearrangement joins TRBV15 to TRBJ2-7; the D is unclear. Trimming cost V 4 bases and J 1 base, with 11 bases left between them. CDR3 length: 14 amino acids. Germline values: CDR1 LNHNV, CDR2 YYDKDF (reference sequence). As DNA, the CDR3 is TGTGCCACCAGCAAATCGGGCTATTCCTACGAGCAGTACTTC. It yields the protein CATSKSGYSYEQYF. The variable domain in full, with the rest retrieved from reference TRBV15 and TRBJ2-7, is DAMVIQNPRYQVTQFGKPVTLSCSQTLNHNVMYWYQQKSSQAPKLLFHYYDKDFNNEADTPDNFQSRRPNTSFCFLDIRSPGLGDTAMYLCATSKSGYSYEQYFGPGTRLTVT.

Only a few counts were recorded for this clonotype. V usage is TRBV7-2 and J usage is TRBJ2-1; TRBD2 agrees at 9 bases. The V gene's germline CDR1 is SGHTA and CDR2 FQGNSA. The CDR3 loop spans 13 amino acids. Trimming removed 0 bases from V and 13 bases from J; junction bases left unmatched: 4. Here the CDR3 reads CASSLALTSGQFF. The CDR3 bases are TGTGCCAGCAGCTTAGCGTTGACTAGCGGTCAGTTCTTC.

The rearrangement joins TRBV29-1 to TRBJ2-7; tentative D call: TRBD2 (6 bases). The V end was cut by 6 bases, the J end by 7 bases, with 13 bases between. Germline V CDR1 and CDR2: SQVTM, ANQGSEA. CDR3 size: 11 residues. The CDR3 loop is CSVAGTYEQYF. CDR3 nucleotide sequence: TGCAGCGTCGCCGGGACTTATGAGCAGTACTTC.

J is TRBJ1-3 and V is TRBV14; 7 bases align to TRBD1. V was pared by 0 bases and J by 0 bases, with 14 bases of the junction left unmatched. The length of the CDR3 is 20 residues. Germline V gene sequence: CDR1 SGHDN, CDR2 FVKESK. Written as DNA, the CDR3 is TGTGCCAGCAGCCAAGATGTCGGACAGGAAACAAAACGCTCTGGAAACACCATATATTTT. Translation: CASSQDVGQETKRSGNTIYF.